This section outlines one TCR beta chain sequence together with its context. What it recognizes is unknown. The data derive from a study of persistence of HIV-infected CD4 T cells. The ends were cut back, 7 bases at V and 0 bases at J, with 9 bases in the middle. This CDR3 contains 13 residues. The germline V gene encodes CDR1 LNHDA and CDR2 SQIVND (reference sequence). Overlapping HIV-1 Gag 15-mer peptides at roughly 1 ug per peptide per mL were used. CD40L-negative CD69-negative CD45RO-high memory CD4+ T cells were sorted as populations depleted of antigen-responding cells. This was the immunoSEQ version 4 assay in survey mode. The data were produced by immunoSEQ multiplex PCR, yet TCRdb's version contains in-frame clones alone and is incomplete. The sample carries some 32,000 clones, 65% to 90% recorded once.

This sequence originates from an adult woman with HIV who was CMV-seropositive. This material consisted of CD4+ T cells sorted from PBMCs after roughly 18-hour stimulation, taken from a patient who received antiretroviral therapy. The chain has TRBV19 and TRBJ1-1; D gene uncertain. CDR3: CASNRFMNTEAFF. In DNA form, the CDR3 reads TGTGCCAGTAACAGATTTATGAACACTGAAGCTTTCTTT. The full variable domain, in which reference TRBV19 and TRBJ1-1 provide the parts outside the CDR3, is DGGITQSPKYLFRKEGQNVTLSCEQNLNHDAMYWYRQDPGQGLRLIYYSQIVNDFQKGDIAEGYSVSREKKESFPLTVTSAQKNPTAFYLCASNRFMNTEAFFGQGTRLTVV.